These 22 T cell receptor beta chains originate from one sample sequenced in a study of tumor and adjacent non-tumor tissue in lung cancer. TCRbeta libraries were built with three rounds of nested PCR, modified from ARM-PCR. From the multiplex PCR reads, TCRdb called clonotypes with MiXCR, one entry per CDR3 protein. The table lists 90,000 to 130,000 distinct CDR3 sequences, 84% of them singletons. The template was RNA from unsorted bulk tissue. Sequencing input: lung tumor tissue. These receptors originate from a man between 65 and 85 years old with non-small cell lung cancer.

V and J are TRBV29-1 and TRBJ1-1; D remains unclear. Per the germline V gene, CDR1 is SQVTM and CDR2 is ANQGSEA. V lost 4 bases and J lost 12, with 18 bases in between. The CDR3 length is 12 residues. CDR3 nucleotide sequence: TGCAGCGTTGTGGCTGAGAGGCCTGAGCCTTTCTTT. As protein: CSVVAERPEPFF.

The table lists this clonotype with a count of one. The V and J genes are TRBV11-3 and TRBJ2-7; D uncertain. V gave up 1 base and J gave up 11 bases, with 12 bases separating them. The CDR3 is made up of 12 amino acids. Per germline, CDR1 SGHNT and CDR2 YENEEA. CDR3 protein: CASSLVFYKEYF. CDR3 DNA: TGTGCCAGCAGCTTAGTCTTTTACAAGGAGTACTTC.

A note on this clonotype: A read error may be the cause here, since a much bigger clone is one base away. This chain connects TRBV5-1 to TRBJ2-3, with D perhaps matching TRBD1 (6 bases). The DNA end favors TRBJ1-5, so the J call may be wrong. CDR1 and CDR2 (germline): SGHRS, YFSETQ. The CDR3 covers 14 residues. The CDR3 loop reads CASSTNDRPDTQHF. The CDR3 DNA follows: TGCGCCAGCAGCACTAATGACAGGCCCGATACGCAGCATTTT.

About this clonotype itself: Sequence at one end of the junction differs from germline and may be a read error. Here the CDR3 DNA reads TGTGCTAGCAGCTTGGGCGCGACAGTAGGACAGCACCAGCATTTT. Its protein product is CASSLGATVGQHQHF. The chain recombines TRBV5-6 with TRBJ1-5, with a tentative D call TRBD1 (6 bases). The CDR3 is 15 residues long. Germline assignment: CDR1 SGHDT and CDR2 YYEEEE.

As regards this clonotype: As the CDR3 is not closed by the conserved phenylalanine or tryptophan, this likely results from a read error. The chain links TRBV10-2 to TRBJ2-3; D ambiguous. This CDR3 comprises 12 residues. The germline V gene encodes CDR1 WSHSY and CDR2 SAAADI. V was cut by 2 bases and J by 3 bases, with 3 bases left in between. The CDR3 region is CASSENTDTQYY. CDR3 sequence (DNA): TGCGCCAGCAGTGAGAATACAGATACGCAGTATTAT.

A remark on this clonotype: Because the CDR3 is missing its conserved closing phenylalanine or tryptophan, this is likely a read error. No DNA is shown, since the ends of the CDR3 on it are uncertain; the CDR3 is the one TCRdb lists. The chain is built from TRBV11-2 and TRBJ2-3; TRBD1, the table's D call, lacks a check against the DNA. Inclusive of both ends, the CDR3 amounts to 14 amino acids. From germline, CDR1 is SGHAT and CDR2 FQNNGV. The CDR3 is CASNLTPGSNTLYI.

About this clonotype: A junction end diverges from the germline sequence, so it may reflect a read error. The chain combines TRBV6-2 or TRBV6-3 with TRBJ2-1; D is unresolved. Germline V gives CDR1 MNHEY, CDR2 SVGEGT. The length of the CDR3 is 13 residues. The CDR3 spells CARNRGSYNKQFF. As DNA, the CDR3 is TGTGCCAGGAACAGAGGCAGTTACAATAAGCAGTTCTTC.

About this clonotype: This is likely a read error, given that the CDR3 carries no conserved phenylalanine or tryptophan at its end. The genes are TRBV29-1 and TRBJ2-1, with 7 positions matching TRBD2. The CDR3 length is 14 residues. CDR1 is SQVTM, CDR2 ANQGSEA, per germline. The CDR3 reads CSDEGWGGEDDQFI. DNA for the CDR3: TGCAGTGATGAGGGGTGGGGAGGGGAGGATGACCAGTTCATC.

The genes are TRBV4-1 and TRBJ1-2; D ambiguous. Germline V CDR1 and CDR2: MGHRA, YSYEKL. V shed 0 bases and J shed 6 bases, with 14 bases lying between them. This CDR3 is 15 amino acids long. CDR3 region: CASSQDVQSSHGYTF. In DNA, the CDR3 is TGCGCCAGCAGCCAAGATGTGCAGTCTTCTCATGGCTACACCTTC.

The CDR3 bases are TGTGCCATCAGTCTAGTGGTCGCCCACGAGCAGTTCTTC. It encodes CAISLVVAHEQFF. The rearrangement joins TRBV10-3 to TRBJ2-7, with unresolved D. The J call may not be correct, given that the DNA end is closer to TRBJ2-1. The CDR3 is 13 amino acids. Germline CDR1 is ENHRY and CDR2 is SYGVKD.

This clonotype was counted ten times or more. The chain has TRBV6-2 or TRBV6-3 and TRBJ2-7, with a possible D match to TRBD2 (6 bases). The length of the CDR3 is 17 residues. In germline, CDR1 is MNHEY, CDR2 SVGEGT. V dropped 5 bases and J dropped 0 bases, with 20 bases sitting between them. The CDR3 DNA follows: TGTGCCAGCAGTCAGCCCTTATCTAGCGCATACTCCTACGAGCAGTACTTC. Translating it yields CASSQPLSSAYSYEQYF.

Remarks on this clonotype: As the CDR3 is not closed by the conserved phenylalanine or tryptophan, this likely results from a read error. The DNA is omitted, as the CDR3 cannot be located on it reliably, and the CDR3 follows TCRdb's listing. The CDR3 sequence: CANSPGTATYTETFL. The J gene is TRBJ1-1, the V gene TRBV4-1. The CDR3 has 15 amino acids, counting both end residues. Germline V gene sequence: CDR1 MGHRA, CDR2 YSYEKL.

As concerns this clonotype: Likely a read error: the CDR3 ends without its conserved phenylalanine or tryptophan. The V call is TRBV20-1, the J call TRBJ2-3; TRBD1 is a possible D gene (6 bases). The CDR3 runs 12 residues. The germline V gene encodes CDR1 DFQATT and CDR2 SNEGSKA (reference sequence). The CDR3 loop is CRARGSSDTQYI. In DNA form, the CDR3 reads TGCAGAGCTAGGGGGAGCTCAGATACGCAGTATATT.

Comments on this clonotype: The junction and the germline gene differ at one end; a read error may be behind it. The CDR3: CVSRESGHDEQFF. The CDR3 nucleotides read TGTGTCAGCAGAGAGTCTGGCCACGATGAGCAGTTCTTC. This rearrangement joins TRBV6-5 to TRBJ2-1; D is unresolved. Germline loops: CDR1 MNHEY, CDR2 SVGAGI. This CDR3 spans 13 amino acids.

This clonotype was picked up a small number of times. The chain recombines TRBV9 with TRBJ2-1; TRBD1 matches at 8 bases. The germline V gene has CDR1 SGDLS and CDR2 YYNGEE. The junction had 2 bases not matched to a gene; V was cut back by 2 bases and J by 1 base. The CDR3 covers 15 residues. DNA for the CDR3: TGTGCCAGCAGCGTTCAGGGGGCATCCTACAATGAGCAGTTCTTC. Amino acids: CASSVQGASYNEQFF.

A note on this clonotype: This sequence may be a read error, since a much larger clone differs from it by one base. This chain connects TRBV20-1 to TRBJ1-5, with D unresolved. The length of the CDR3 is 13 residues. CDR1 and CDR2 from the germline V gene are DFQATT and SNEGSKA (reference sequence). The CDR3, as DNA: TGCAGTGCTAGGTCGGGTTACAATCATCCCCAGCATTTT. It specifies CSARSGYNHPQHF.

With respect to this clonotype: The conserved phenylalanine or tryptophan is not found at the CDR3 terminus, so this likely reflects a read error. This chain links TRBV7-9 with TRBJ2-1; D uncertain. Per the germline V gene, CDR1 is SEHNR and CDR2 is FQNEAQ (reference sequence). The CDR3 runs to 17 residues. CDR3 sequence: CASSEDQPLYSNNEQFV. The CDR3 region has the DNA TGTGCCAGCAGCGAAGACCAGCCTCTTTACTCCAACAATGAGCAGTTCGTC.

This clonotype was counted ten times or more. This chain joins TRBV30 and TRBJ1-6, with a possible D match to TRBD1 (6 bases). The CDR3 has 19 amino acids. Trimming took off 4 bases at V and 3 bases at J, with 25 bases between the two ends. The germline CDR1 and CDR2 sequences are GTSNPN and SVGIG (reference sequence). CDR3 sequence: CAWTPDRFSSGVYNSPLHF. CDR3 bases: TGTGCCTGGACCCCTGACAGGTTTTCCTCGGGTGTCTATAATTCACCCCTCCACTTT.

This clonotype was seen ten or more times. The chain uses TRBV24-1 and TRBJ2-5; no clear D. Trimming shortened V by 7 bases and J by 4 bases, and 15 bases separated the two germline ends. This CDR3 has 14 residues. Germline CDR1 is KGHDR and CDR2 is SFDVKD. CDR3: CATSLERAPETQYF. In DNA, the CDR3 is TGTGCCACCAGCTTAGAACGCGCTCCAGAGACCCAGTACTTC.

The CDR3 DNA follows: TGCGCCGGCGGTGATATGGGACAGGGAGAAGAGACCCAGTACTTC. As protein: CAGGDMGQGEETQYF. J is TRBJ2-5 and V is TRBV10-2, with 9 nucleotides matching TRBD1. Germline V gene data show CDR1 as WSHSY and CDR2 as SAAADI. V dropped 11 bases and J dropped 3; count of bases not matched to a gene: 13. The CDR3 is 15 residues long.

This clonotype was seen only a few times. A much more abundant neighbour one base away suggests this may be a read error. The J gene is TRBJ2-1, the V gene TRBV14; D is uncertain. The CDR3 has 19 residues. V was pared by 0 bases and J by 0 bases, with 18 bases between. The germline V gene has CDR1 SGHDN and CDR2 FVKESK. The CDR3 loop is CASSQEFLQRVSSYNEQFF. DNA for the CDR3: TGTGCCAGCAGCCAAGAGTTCCTACAACGGGTCAGCTCCTACAATGAGCAGTTCTTC.

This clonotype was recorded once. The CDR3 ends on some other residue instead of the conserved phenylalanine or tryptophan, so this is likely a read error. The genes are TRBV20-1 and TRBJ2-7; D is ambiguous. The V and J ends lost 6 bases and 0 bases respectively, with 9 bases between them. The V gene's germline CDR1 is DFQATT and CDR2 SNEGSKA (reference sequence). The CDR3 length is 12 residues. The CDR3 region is CSAADGSYEQYL. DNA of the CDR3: TGCAGTGCCGCAGACGGCTCCTACGAGCAGTACCTC.